These 9 T cell receptor beta chains were sequenced from one sample in a study of T-cell memory formation after mild COVID-19. One entry per CDR3 protein, called by TCRdb with MiXCR from the 5' RACE reads. This sample has around 300,000 distinct CDR3 sequences; roughly 15% occur once, and the top ten carry 22%. Sequencing used PBMCs or a T cell subset sorted from them (not recorded which). These receptors were collected from a man between 18 and 35 years old who had mild COVID-19 (a few samples of this study predate the infection). Cell type and time point are not known.

This clonotype was seen only a few times. The chain joins TRBV7-2 to TRBJ2-3, with TRBD2 matching over 8 bases. Germline V gene lookup returns CDR1 SGHTA and CDR2 FQGNSA. V lost 5 bases to trimming and J lost 6 bases; unmatched junction nucleotides: 10. This CDR3 spans 15 amino acids. CDR3 region: CASSHLPGGPDTQYF. CDR3 coding DNA: TGTGCCAGCAGCCACCTTCCGGGGGGGCCGGATACGCAGTATTTT. Variable domain in full (rest from reference TRBV7-2 and TRBJ2-3): GAGVSQSPSNKVTEKGKDVELRCDPISGHTALYWYRQSLGQGLEFLIYFQGNSAPDKSGLPSDRFSAERTGGSVSTLTIQRTQQEDSAVYLCASSHLPGGPDTQYFGPGTRLTVL.

This clonotype appeared a few times. V usage is TRBV4-2 and J usage is TRBJ2-1; TRBD1 might be the D (7 bases). The V end lost 0 bases, the J end lost 3 bases, and 12 bases lay between the germline ends. This CDR3 region has 16 residues. CDR1 and CDR2 from the germline V gene are LGHNA and YNFKEQ. CDR3 amino acids: CASSQEGGQIYNEQFF. CDR3 DNA sequence: TGTGCCAGCAGCCAAGAGGGGGGACAGATCTACAATGAGCAGTTCTTC.

The gene calls are TRBV18 and TRBJ2-7; TRBD1 matches at 11 bases. V dropped 5 bases and J dropped 6; count of bases not matched to a gene: 0. This CDR3 is built from 12 residues. In germline, CDR1 is KGHSH, CDR2 LQKENI. This CDR3 is CASSGQGAEQYV. The CDR3 bases are TGTGCCAGCTCAGGACAGGGGGCCGAGCAGTACGTC.

This clonotype was observed a handful of times. The chain combines TRBV6-5 with TRBJ1-6; D gene uncertain. The V end was cut by 5 bases, the J end by 0 bases, with 8 bases between. The germline gives CDR1 MNHEY, CDR2 SVGAGI. The length of the CDR3 is 15 residues. For the CDR3, the DNA is TGTGCCAGCAGTCAATCGGACTCCTATAATTCACCCCTCCACTTT. Translating it yields CASSQSDSYNSPLHF.

This clonotype was detected ten times or more. The rearrangement links TRBV5-1 to TRBJ1-4, with 8 bases that match TRBD1. V shed 0 bases, J shed 5 bases, and the junction held 3 bases outside the gene matches. From germline, CDR1 is SGHRS and CDR2 YFSETQ. This CDR3 is 15 amino acids long. CDR3 residues: CASSLGQGSNEKLFF. As DNA, the CDR3 is TGCGCCAGCAGCTTGGGACAGGGGAGCAATGAAAAACTGTTTTTT.

This clonotype came up many times. The chain recombines TRBV24-1 with TRBJ2-3, with TRBD2 identical over 8 bases. The junction had 8 bases not matched to a gene; V was cut back by 5 bases and J by 2 bases. Germline CDR1 reads KGHDR; CDR2 reads SFDVKD. The CDR3 is made up of 16 amino acids. As DNA, the CDR3 is TGTGCCACCAGTGTTCTAAGCGGGGGCCACACAGATACGCAGTATTTT. As protein: CATSVLSGGHTDTQYF.

This clonotype occurred a few times. The rearrangement links TRBV20-1 to TRBJ2-7; D may match TRBD1 or TRBD2 (6 bases each). The length of the CDR3 is 12 residues. Germline values: CDR1 DFQATT, CDR2 SNEGSKA (reference sequence). Trimming left V 4 bases short and J 5 bases short, with 12 bases between. The CDR3 nucleotides read TGCAGTGCTACAGGGGAGGTCAACGAGCAGTACGTC. Its protein is CSATGEVNEQYV.

This clonotype was observed many times. This chain uses TRBV12-3 or TRBV12-4 with TRBJ2-5, with D possibly being TRBD2 (5 bases). The CDR3 is 12 residues long. V dropped 3 bases and J dropped 3 bases, with 5 bases sitting between them. The CDR3 sequence: CASSFGEETQYF. The CDR3 bases are TGTGCCAGCAGTTTCGGGGAAGAGACCCAGTACTTC.

V gene TRBV20-1 combines with J gene TRBJ1-5; D not certain. The CDR3 is made up of 14 amino acids. Germline CDR1 DFQATT, CDR2 SNEGSKA (reference sequence). Trimming left V 1 base short and J 4 bases short, with 11 bases between. CDR3 nucleotides: TGCAGTGCTAGAGTCGGCCTCGATAATCAGCCCCAGCATTTT. This codes for CSARVGLDNQPQHF.